This T cell receptor beta chain was identified in a study of T cell clonotyping in hematopoietic cell transplantation (dated by TCRdb to the early 2020s). Some background on the complete study: Recipient samples taken before transplant were collected after cytoreduction. The study collected some 150 blood samples from some 35 consecutive transplant recipients and their related donors. Recruitment of patients ran from 2015 to early 2017, and follow-up continued until September 2020 or until death.

Remarks on this clone: The clone's antigen remains unknown. No base-level quality is on record; no much larger clone is a single base apart.

A distance of 11 bases separates the germline ends of V and J, which lose 6 bases and 2 bases respectively. From cysteine to phenylalanine, the CDR3 is 13 amino acids long. Of the read, only the CDR3 DNA is kept; its 39 bases are in frame from base 1. CDR1 MNHNS and CDR2 SASEGT are derived from the germline V gene. General conclusions and limits of the study: After transplant, TCR diversity in recipients dropped, and pathologically expanded clonotypes increased progressively from day 30 to day 180. Broader TCR repertoire diversity after transplant was predicted by Inverse Simpson Index values from donors and from recipients before transplant. Sample size was limited, and cells were not sorted, so CD4 and CD8 repertoire contributions could not be separated. Just a small fraction of recipient repertoires overlapped with donor repertoires, and more than 95% appeared de novo at the given depth.

With the immunoSEQ assay, which is a bias-controlled multiplex PCR relying on V- and J-specific primers, TCR beta CDR3 regions were amplified from genomic DNA. A second PCR step added a proprietary barcode and Illumina adapter sequences to the CDR3 amplicons. An Illumina MiSeq instrument was used for sequencing of the CDR3 libraries. The published analysis was carried out like this. Export and quality control were handled in immunoSEQ Analyzer 3.0, while downstream analyses relied on R Bioconductor and Immunarch. Only productive rearrangements in the normalized downsampled data set were used to calculate repertoire metrics. In the normalized cohort, a clonotype counted as pathologically expanded if the clonotype was larger than 5 templates. Repertoire diversity was measured with the Inverse Simpson Index. CMV-specificity analyses were carried out on the non-normalized data set to capture all clonotypes. TCRdb limited this immuneACCESS table to in-frame rearrangements with V and J called. A share of clones is missing; checked studies link under half to unresolved V genes, and the rest is unexplained. V, J and clone size derive from that table, while D and trimming were established from the DNA sequence. The sample includes about 41,000 clones, with 82% observed a single time. The ten largest clones capture 5% to 6.5% of the sample.

The sample's time point label, decoded: recipient sample about 28 days before transplant, after cytoreduction. Blood from recipients was drawn about 28 days before transplant and again at days 30, 100 and 180 after transplant. Nuclei Lysis Solution was used to extract genomic DNA from fresh or cryopreserved unfractionated peripheral blood mononuclear cells. The TCR was taken from a man aged 55 to 69 with myelodysplastic syndrome. Some clones in this sample may be carry-over from other donors' samples. This sequence uses TRBV6-1 and TRBJ2-7, with TRBD2 perhaps the D gene, on 6 matching bases. The sample here was peripheral blood mononuclear cells, taken before stem cell transplant. The CDR3 loop reads CASRSPGAYEQYF. The bases are TGTGCCAGCAGATCCCCGGGAGCCTACGAGCAGTACTTC.